One and the same sample provided the 13 T cell receptor beta chains below, sequenced in a study of blood T cell repertoires in COVID-19. TCRdb keeps only in-frame clones here, not all; method: immunoSEQ multiplex PCR. The table lists just under 350,000 clones, around nine tenths of them singletons. Material: peripheral blood. These receptors all stem from a woman aged 70-85 years with COVID-19, enrolled during active disease.

This clone has just one count. Other nucleotide sequences from this sample produce the same CDR3. The chain combines TRBV27 with TRBJ2-3; 8 nucleotides match TRBD1. The CDR3 sequence is 16 residues long. Germline values: CDR1 MNHEY, CDR2 SMNVEV (reference sequence). V was pared by 6 bases and J by 2 bases, with 10 bases of the junction left unmatched. The DNA of the CDR3 is TGTGCCAGCAGCCGCCGGGACAGGTCTTCCACAGATACGCAGTATTTT. It codes for CASSRRDRSSTDTQYF.

V usage is TRBV9 and J usage is TRBJ2-3, with TRBD2 matching over 14 bases. Germline V CDR1 and CDR2: SGDLS, YYNGEE. The CDR3 length is 16 residues. V lost 3 bases to trimming and J lost 6 bases; unmatched junction nucleotides: 6. CDR3 residues: CASSGLAGGPIDTQYF. The DNA of the CDR3 is TGTGCCAGCAGCGGACTAGCGGGGGGGCCAATCGATACGCAGTATTTT.

This clone was picked up one time. The V call is TRBV18, the J call TRBJ1-5; 10 nucleotides match TRBD1. Looked up from germline, CDR1 is KGHSH and CDR2 is LQKENI. Trimming at V came to 3 bases and at J to 0 bases, leaving 8 bases not matched to a gene. CDR3 length: 18 residues. The CDR3 region is CASSPRTGGPYSNQPQHF. CDR3 in DNA: TGTGCCAGCTCACCCCGGACAGGGGGACCATATAGCAATCAGCCCCAGCATTTT.

J is TRBJ2-2 and V is TRBV2; D is perhaps TRBD2 (6 bases). The germline V and J ends were trimmed by 1 base and 3 bases, with 15 bases remaining between them. The CDR3 sequence is 17 residues long. Germline values: CDR1 SNHLY, CDR2 FYNNEI. The CDR3 nucleotides read TGTGCCAGCAGTGAAGGGATCGGAGGGCTAGACACCGGGGAGCTGTTTTTT. This encodes CASSEGIGGLDTGELFF.

As to this clone: A junction boundary mismatches the germline segment, possibly from a read error. CDR3 coding DNA: TGCGCCAGCAGCTTGGTTAGCGGGGACCAGGAGACCCAGTACTTC. It yields the protein CASSLVSGDQETQYF. This rearrangement joins TRBV5-1 to TRBJ2-5; 8 nucleotides match TRBD2. The CDR3 consists of 15 residues. Germline-derived CDR1 and CDR2 are SGHRS and YFSETQ.

The gene calls are TRBV29-1 and TRBJ2-3; TRBD2 matches at 8 bases. The CDR3 loop spans 16 amino acids. Per germline, CDR1 SQVTM and CDR2 ANQGSEA. V lost 1 base to trimming and J lost 2 bases; unmatched junction nucleotides: 8. The CDR3, as DNA: TGCAGCGTTGAAGGGGTAGCGGGGAGATTCACAGATACGCAGTATTTT. Protein sequence: CSVEGVAGRFTDTQYF.

The chain uses TRBV5-4 and TRBJ2-3; TRBD1 might be the D (6 bases). Germline CDR1 and CDR2: SGHNT and YYREEE (reference sequence). V shed 0 bases and J shed 5 bases, with 16 bases lying between them. The CDR3 is 16 residues long. The CDR3 region has the DNA TGTGCCAGCAGCTTGGCGTTAGGGACGACAGGAGATACGCAGTATTTT. It yields the protein CASSLALGTTGDTQYF.

The V call is TRBV10-3, the J call TRBJ2-1, with a weak D call TRBD2 (5 bases). The V gene lost 6 bases and the J gene lost 10 bases, with 16 bases spanning the gap. This CDR3 has 13 residues. Germline V gives CDR1 ENHRY, CDR2 SYGVKD. CDR3 nucleotides: TGTGCCATCAGGACTCGGGATCTGGAAGAGCAGTTCTTC. The encoded protein is CAIRTRDLEEQFF.

The chain uses TRBV7-9 and TRBJ1-2; D uncertain. The germline gives CDR1 SEHNR, CDR2 FQNEAQ (reference sequence). The germline V and J ends were trimmed by 4 bases and 1 base, with 10 bases remaining between them. The CDR3 loop spans 14 amino acids. Here the CDR3 reads CASSSDLSNYGYTF. CDR3 sequence (DNA): TGTGCCAGCAGCTCAGACTTAAGTAACTATGGCTACACCTTC.

The chain has TRBV7-2 and TRBJ1-6; 7 bases are shared with TRBD1. The CDR3 length is 15 residues. The V and J ends lost 5 bases and 6 bases, in that order; junction bases with no gene match: 7. Germline CDR1 and CDR2: SGHTA and FQGNSA. CDR3 sequence reads: CASSVQGTVNSPLHF. In nucleotides, the CDR3 is TGTGCCAGCAGCGTTCAAGGGACAGTTAATTCACCCCTCCACTTT.

The genes are TRBV3-1 (or the pseudogene TRBV3-2) and TRBJ2-5, with TRBD2 as a possible D gene (5 bases). V was trimmed by 6 bases and J by 4 bases, leaving 15 bases between them. The germline V gene has CDR1 LGHDT and CDR2 YNNKEL (reference sequence). CDR3 length: 14 residues. CDR3: CASRRQGLSETQYF. The CDR3 coding sequence is TGTGCCAGCAGGCGACAAGGACTCTCAGAGACCCAGTACTTC.

The chain employs TRBV6-1 and TRBJ1-2, with no clear D. CDR3 length: 14 residues. CDR1 MNHNS and CDR2 SASEGT come from the germline V gene. Trimming pared 1 base from V and 4 bases from J, leaving 10 bases between. In nucleotides, the CDR3 is TGTGCCAGCAGTGAAGGGAACAGCTTCTATGGCTACACCTTC. Translation: CASSEGNSFYGYTF.

The chain combines TRBV7-9 with TRBJ1-2; 7 bases are a match to TRBD1. V lost 0 bases and J lost 4; bases outside the gene matches: 5. The CDR3 covers 15 residues. The germline gives CDR1 SEHNR, CDR2 FQNEAQ (reference sequence). The chain's CDR3 is CASSLARDRAYGYTF. DNA for the CDR3: TGTGCCAGCAGCTTAGCCCGGGACAGAGCCTATGGCTACACCTTC.